This TCR beta chain was found in a study of early T cells in non-severe SARS-CoV-2 infection. For the study at large: Unpaired chains resulted from sequencing bulk RNA of unsorted whole blood.

The library protocol tagged individual cDNA molecules with unique molecular identifiers. From the 5' RACE reads, TCRdb called clonotypes with MiXCR, one entry per CDR3 protein. Of some 53,000 distinct CDR3 sequences detected, 6.5% to 9% appear once; the ten largest clones hold roughly a tenth. This clonotype was recorded a few times. The antigen remains undetermined. CDR3 length: 13 amino acids. Germline V gene sequence: CDR1 SGHNT, CDR2 YYREEE (reference sequence). V lost 4 bases and J 5 bases, leaving 12 bases between the germline ends. Findings and limits, study-wide: The study's VDJdb matching favored anti-spike CD8 responses and missed private and CD4 specificities.

The rearrangement joins TRBV5-4 to TRBJ2-5; the D is unclear. The sequenced material came from whole blood. This clonotype was obtained from an adult who was a healthcare worker with PCR-confirmed SARS-CoV-2 infection or an uninfected control (not recorded which). In nucleotides, the CDR3 is TGTGCCAGCAGCGCCACCAGCGAGGAGACCCAGTACTTC. Translated: CASSATSEETQYF.